This TCR beta chain emerged from a study of shared clonotypes between healthy human individuals. Germline lookup yields CDR1 SNHLY and CDR2 FYNNEI. V was clipped by 2 bases and J by 15 bases, with 11 bases between them. The CDR3 sequence is 12 residues long. Broader study findings: Generally, naive subsets (rather than memory subsets) showed larger estimated richness. The naive CD4 repertoires of a handful of donors were compared, and about 5% of clonotypes were shared. Researchers sampled blood only, noting tissue repertoires likely differ.

Using immunoSEQ multiplex PCR, the repertoire was profiled, and TCRdb retains in-frame clones only, with some absent. Here the sample spans approximately 2.4 million clones, approximately 94% being singletons. A word on this clone: Its antigen remains unknown.

This receptor was obtained from a man aged 18 to 29 in good health. V is TRBV2 and J is TRBJ1-6, with unresolved D. Sample: naive CD4+ T cells sorted from blood. Subset described: CD45RA+ positively selected. CDR3 region: CASSETALFLHF. The CDR3 DNA sequence: TGTGCCAGCAGTGAAACGGCTTTGTTCCTCCACTTT.